Listed below are T cell receptor beta chains from one sample, sequenced in a study of T cells in Graves' hyperthyroidism and ophthalmopathy. TCRdb used MiXCR to reprocess the multiplex PCR reads, holding one entry per CDR3 protein. The sample includes a few hundred thousand distinct CDR3 sequences, 46% seen only once; the top ten take about 40%. Sequencing input: peripheral blood or thyroid tissue (not recorded which). Source of these receptors: an adult woman with Graves' disease, either hyperthyroidism or ophthalmopathy (not recorded which). CDR3s include the opening cysteine and the closing phenylalanine or tryptophan. Fields, in order: D gene, V gene, clone size, J gene, CDR3 protein, CDR3 DNA. D genes are given only for firm matches. Some rows mark clone size as missing; the rest say once, few, many or name a class of expanded clone.

>TRBD1|TRBV28|few|TRBJ1-1
CASRWTGATEAFF
TGTGCCAGCAGGTGGACAGGGGCCACTGAAGCTTTCTTT
>NA|TRBV11-1|NA|TRBJ1-5
CASSFYICSARRDRGYYSNQPQHF
NA
>NA|TRBV5-5|once|TRBJ1-5
CASSLDPRINQPQHF
TGTGCCAGCAGCCTAGATCCAAGGATCAATCAGCCCCAGCATTTT
>TRBD1|TRBV29-1|NA|TRBJ2-5
CSVGPGTVETQYF
TGCAGCGTTGGACCAGGGACAGTAGAGACCCAGTACTTC
>NA|TRBV6-1|many|TRBJ1-2
CASSEAGSQTGYTF
TGTGCCAGCAGTGAAGCGGGCTCTCAAACCGGCTACACCTTC
>NA|TRBV10-3|NA|TRBJ1-5
CAISYSQGGQPQHF
TGTGCCATCAGTTACTCCCAGGGTGGTCAGCCCCAGCATTTT
>NA|TRBV11-2|NA|TRBJ2-5
CASSLSGGDRQETQYF
TGTGCCAGCAGCTTATCCGGGGGGGACAGACAAGAGACCCAGTACTTC
>NA|TRBV7-9|many|TRBJ1-1
CASILHGLETEAFF
TGTGCCAGCATCTTACACGGTCTTGAGACTGAAGCTTTCTTT
>TRBD1|TRBV5-1|NA|TRBJ2-2
CASRPGQTTGELFF
TGCGCCAGCAGGCCGGGACAGACCACCGGGGAGCTGTTTTTT
>NA|TRBV5-4|NA|TRBJ2-7
CASSGTHSYEQYF
TGTGCCAGCAGCGGGACTCACTCCTACGAGCAGTACTTC
>TRBD2|TRBV28|NA|TRBJ2-5
CASSRRTSGQETQYF
TGTGCCAGCAGCCGCCGGACTAGCGGACAAGAGACCCAGTACTTC
>TRBD2|TRBV2|many|TRBJ2-7
CASRALAGVGHEQYF
TGTGCCAGCAGGGCACTAGCGGGAGTTGGGCACGAGCAGTACTTC
>TRBD2|TRBV7-9|few|TRBJ2-6
CASSPTSGGSSGANVLTF
TGTGCCAGCAGCCCCACTAGCGGGGGGAGCTCTGGGGCCAACGTCCTGACTTTC
>NA|TRBV12-3/TRBV12-4|NA|TRBJ1-5
CASSLISSLGNQPQHF
TGTGCCAGCAGTTTAATCTCCAGCTTAGGGAATCAGCCCCAGCATTTT
>TRBD1|TRBV30|once|TRBJ1-6
CAWSFRDSYSPLHF
TGTGCCTGGAGCTTCCGGGACAGTTATTCACCCCTCCACTTT
>NA|TRBV5-1|NA|TRBJ1-2
CASSLLQDNTVHGYTF
TGCGCCAGCAGCCTACTACAAGACAACACGGTGCATGGCTACACCTTC